The following is a T cell receptor (beta chain) sequence with its context. This clonotype was recorded at least ten times. What this receptor recognizes is not known. No base-level quality is on record; no much larger clone is a single base apart. Naive CD8 T cell libraries were made from about 20,000 to 1,000,000 sorted cells using 10%, 30% or 50% of purified RNA. On a BD FACSAria II, naive CD8 T cells were FACS-sorted as CD8+CD4-CCR7+CD45RA+ and collected into RLT Plus buffer. To test detection sensitivity, Jurkat RNA equivalent to more than 8 TCR copies was spiked into samples of roughly 18,000-1,000,000 naive CD8 T cells. CD8 T cells were enriched with RosetteSep CD8+ T Cell Enrichment Cocktail and Ficoll-Paque, followed by ACK red cell lysis. The data are from a study of molecular identifiers for immune sequencing clone quantification (dated by TCRdb to 2017 to 2018). The study in broad terms: For a replicate experiment, RNA from roughly 21,000 or 96,000 naive CD8 T cells was divided into five aliquots, and four of the five aliquots were sequenced. This methods study benchmarked molecular-identifier clustering-based TCR repertoire sequencing (MIDCIRS) and TCR RNA copy counting, using CD8 T cells to do so. Study-wide findings and limitations: Modeling indicated 2.5 to 3.5 TCR RNA copies recovered per cell, compared with about 9.4 by digital PCR, which implies a capture efficiency of about 27%. When barcode sub-clustering was left out, chimeric consensus sequences inflated TCR diversity, with chimeras reaching as high as 47%. In CMV-specific effector cells, clones with more than 20 RNA copies accounted for over 99% of molecules, whereas in naive cells such clones accounted for under 1%. Spiked-in Jurkat TCR RNA (approximately 10 copies' worth), which is not part of the donor repertoire, was contained in the naive libraries. Highly expanded clone sizes could be underestimated because identical TCR molecules may share a barcode. Spiked-in Jurkat TCR RNA equivalent to a single cell was reported to be detectable even among 750,000 to 1,000,000 naive CD8 T cells.

Library prep was done by PCR. Reads for this sample came from an Illumina HiSeq 4000. Bulk TCR libraries were made following a previously described method, with the TCR primers given in Table S5. Total RNA was purified with the Qiagen AllPrep DNA/RNA kit. Before any analysis, reads coming from multiple sequencing runs of the same library were combined into one pool. The study's processing was this. Reads were retained only if the reads had an exact TCR constant sequence, and the retained reads were trimmed to 150 nt and grouped according to their 12-nt molecular barcodes. Reads inside each barcode group were sub-clustered using a 15% Levenshtein threshold, and a quality-weighted consensus sequence was constructed for each RNA molecule. Non-functional sequences were excluded, and lower-count sequences lying one edit away from another sequence were also excluded. Barcode sub-clusters with fewer than 20% of the maximum read count were removed, based on fitting two negative binomial distributions. The public reads were quality trimmed at Q25 with fastp and then assembled into clones with MiXCR by TCRdb, keeping productive beta chains. Each CDR3 protein appears once, grouped with its most common genes and DNA. Clone size and V and J calls follow TCRdb, not the original study. The sample table shows some 650,000 distinct CDR3 sequences, and about 20% are seen once. Together, the top ten hold 0.85% of the sample.

From the cysteine up to the phenylalanine, the CDR3 has a length of 14 residues. Here the CDR3 DNA is all that survives: 42 bases in frame from base 1. Taken from the germline V gene, the CDR1 and CDR2 loops are WSHSY and SAAADI. Deletion took 6 bases off V and 3 bases off J, with a span of 14 bases between the germline ends. Recombination joined TRBV10-2 with TRBJ1-1, with the D gene uncertain. The origin of this receptor is a human donor in good health. Some libraries in this study had Jurkat cell RNA spiked in. Sequenced: naive CD8+ T cells from blood, with Jurkat cell RNA spiked in. The meaning of the sample's cell subset or site label: FACS-sorted CD8+CD4-CCR7+CD45RA+ naive T cells. The nucleotides are TGCGCCAGCAGGCAGAGGATTGGCGACACTGAAGCTTTCTTT. Its translation reads: CASRQRIGDTEAFF.